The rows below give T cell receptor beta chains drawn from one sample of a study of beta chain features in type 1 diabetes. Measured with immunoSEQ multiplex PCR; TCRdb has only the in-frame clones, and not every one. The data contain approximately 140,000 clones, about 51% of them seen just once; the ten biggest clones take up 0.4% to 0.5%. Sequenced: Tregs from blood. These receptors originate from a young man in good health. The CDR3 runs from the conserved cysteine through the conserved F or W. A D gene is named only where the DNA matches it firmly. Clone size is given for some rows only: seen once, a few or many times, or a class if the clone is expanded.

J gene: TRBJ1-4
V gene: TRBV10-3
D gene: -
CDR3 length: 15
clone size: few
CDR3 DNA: TGTGCCATCAGTGGCCGGATGGGAGTTGGGGAAAAACTGTTTTTT
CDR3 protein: CAISGRMGVGEKLFF

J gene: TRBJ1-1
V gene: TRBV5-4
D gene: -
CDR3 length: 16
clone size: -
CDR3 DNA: TGTGCCAGCAGCCCGGAGGGTGGGGTAAGCTTTACTGAAGCTTTCTTT
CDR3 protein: CASSPEGGVSFTEAFF

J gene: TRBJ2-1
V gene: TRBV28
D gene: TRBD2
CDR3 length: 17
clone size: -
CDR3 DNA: TGTGCCAGCAGTTTCCTCGGGGGAGGGCCCTCCTACAATGAGCAGTTCTTC
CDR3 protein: CASSFLGGGPSYNEQFF

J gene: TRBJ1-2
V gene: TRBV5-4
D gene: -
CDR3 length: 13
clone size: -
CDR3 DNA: TGTGCCAGCACAAAGGATGCGGACTATGGCTACACCTTC
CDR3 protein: CASTKDADYGYTF

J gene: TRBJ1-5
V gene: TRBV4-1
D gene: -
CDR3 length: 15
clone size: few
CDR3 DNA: TGCGCCAGCAGCCAAGATGGGGGAGGGCATCAGCCCCAGCATTTT
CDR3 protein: CASSQDGGGHQPQHF

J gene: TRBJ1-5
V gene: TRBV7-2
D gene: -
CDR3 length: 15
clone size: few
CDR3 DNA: TGTGCCAGCAGCTTATCGGGGTTACCCAATCAGCCCCAGCATTTT
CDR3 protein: CASSLSGLPNQPQHF

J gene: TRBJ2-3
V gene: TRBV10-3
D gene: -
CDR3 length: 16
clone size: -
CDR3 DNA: TGTGCCATCAGTGAGCCCGGACGGGGGTCGGGGGATACGCAGTATTTT
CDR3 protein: CAISEPGRGSGDTQYF

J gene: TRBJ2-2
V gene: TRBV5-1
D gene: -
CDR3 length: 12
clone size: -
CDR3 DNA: TGCGCCAGCAGCTCCCTCACCGGGGAGCTGTTTTTT
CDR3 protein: CASSSLTGELFF

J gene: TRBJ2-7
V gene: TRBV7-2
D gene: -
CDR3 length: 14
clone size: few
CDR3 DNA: TGTGCCAGCAGCTCTAGGGCGACAGGTCGGGAGCAGTACTTC
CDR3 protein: CASSSRATGREQYF

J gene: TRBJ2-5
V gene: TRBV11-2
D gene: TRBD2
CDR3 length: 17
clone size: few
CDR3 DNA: TGTGCCAGCAGCTTGTGGCGTCTAGCGGGAGGGTCGGAGACCCAGTACTTC
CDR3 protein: CASSLWRLAGGSETQYF

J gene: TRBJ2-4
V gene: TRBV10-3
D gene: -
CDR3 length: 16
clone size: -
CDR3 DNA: TGTGCCATCAGTGAACAGGCGGCGGTAGCCAAAAACATTCAGTACTTC
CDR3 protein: CAISEQAAVAKNIQYF

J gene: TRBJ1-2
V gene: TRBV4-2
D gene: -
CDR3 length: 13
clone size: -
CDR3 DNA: TGTGCCAGCAGCCAAGGAGGAGACTATGGCTACACCTTC
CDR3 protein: CASSQGGDYGYTF

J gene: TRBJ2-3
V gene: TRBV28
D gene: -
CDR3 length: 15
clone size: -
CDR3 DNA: TGTGCCAGCAGTTTATTGCAGGGGATTATAGATACGCAGTATTTT
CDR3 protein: CASSLLQGIIDTQYF

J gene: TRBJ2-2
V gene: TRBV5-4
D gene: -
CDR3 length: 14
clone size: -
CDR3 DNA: TGTGCCAGCAGCCGACAGGACGACACCGGGGAGCTGTTTTTT
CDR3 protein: CASSRQDDTGELFF

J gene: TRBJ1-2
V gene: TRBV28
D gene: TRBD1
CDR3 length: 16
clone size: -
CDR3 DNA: TGTGCCAGCAGGCTCATAACAGGGGGCTTTGGCTATGGCTACACCTTC
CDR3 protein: CASRLITGGFGYGYTF

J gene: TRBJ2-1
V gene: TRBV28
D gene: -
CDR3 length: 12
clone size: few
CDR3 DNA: TGTGCTTCGGCGGGATACTACAATGAGCAGTTCTTC
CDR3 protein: CASAGYYNEQFF

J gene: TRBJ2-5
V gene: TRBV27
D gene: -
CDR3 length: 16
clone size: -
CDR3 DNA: TGTGCCAGCAGTTATTATGGCGGGGGCCTCTCTGAGACCCAGTACTTC
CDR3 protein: CASSYYGGGLSETQYF

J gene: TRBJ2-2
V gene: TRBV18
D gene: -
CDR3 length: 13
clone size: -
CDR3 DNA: TGTGCCAGCTCACTTTTGGAGACCGGGGAGCTGTTTTTT
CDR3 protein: CASSLLETGELFF

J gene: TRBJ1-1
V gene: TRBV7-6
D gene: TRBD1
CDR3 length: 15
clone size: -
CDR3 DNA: TGTGCCAGCAGCTTAGTAGAGGGGGCTGTCACTGAAGCTTTCTTT
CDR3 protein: CASSLVEGAVTEAFF

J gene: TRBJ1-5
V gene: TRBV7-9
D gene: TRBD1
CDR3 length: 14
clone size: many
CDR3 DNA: TGTGCCAGCAGCCCTGGGACAGGGAGCCAGCCCCAGCATTTT
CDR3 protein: CASSPGTGSQPQHF

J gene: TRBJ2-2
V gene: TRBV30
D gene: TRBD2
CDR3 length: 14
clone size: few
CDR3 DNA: TGTGCCTGGAGTTTAGCGGGGGGTACCGGGGAGCTGTTTTTT
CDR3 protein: CAWSLAGGTGELFF

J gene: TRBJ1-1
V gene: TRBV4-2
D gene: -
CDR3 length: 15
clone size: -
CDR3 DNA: TGTGCCAGCAGCCAAGACGGCAGGGGAAATACTGAAGCTTTCTTT
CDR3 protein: CASSQDGRGNTEAFF

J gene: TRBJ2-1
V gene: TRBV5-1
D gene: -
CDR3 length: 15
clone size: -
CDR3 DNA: TGCGCCAGCAGCCCCGGGACTGCCACCTACAATGAGCAGTTCTTC
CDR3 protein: CASSPGTATYNEQFF

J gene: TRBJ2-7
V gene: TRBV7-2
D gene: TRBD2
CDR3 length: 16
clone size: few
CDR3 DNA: TGTGCCAGCAGCCAAGGGATAGCGGGGGTCACCTACGAGCAGTACTTC
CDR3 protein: CASSQGIAGVTYEQYF

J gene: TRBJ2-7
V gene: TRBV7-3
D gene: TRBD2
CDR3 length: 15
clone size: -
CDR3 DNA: TGTGCCAGCAGCTTAGGAGCGGGAGGGTCCTACGAGCAGTACTTC
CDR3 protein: CASSLGAGGSYEQYF

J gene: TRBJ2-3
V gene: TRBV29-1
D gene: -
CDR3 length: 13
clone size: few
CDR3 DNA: TGCAGCGTTGCCATCGGGGGTACAGATACGCAGTATTTT
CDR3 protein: CSVAIGGTDTQYF

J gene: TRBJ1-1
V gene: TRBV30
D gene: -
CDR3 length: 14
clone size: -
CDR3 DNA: TGTGCCTGGAGTGGAGGAGCGGGGAGGGACGAAGCTTTCTTT
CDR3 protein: CAWSGGAGRDEAFF

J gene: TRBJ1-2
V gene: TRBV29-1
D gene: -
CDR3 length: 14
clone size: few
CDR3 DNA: TGCAGCGCAGCGCTCCGGATAACTAACTATGGCTACACCTTC
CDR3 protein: CSAALRITNYGYTF

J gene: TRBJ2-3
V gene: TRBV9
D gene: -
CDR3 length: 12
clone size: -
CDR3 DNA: TGTGCCAGCAGTTACGGGACTGATACGCAGTATTTT
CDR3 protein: CASSYGTDTQYF

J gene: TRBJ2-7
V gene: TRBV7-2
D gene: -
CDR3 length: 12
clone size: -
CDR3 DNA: TGTGCCAGCAGCTTATCAGGGTACGAGCAGTACTTC
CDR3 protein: CASSLSGYEQYF

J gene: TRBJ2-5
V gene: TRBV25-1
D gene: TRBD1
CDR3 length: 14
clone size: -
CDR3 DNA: TGTGCCAGCAGTAAACGGACAGGGGGCAAGACCCAGTACTTC
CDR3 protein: CASSKRTGGKTQYF

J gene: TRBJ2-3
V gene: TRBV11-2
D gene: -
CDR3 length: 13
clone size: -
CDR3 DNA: TGTGCCAGCAGCTTAGACAATCCAGATACGCAGTATTTT
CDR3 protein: CASSLDNPDTQYF

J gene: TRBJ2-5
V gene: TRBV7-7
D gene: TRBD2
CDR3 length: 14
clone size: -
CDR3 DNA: TGTGCCAGCAGCCCCGGGGGGGCCTGGGAGACCCAGTACTTC
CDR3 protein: CASSPGGAWETQYF

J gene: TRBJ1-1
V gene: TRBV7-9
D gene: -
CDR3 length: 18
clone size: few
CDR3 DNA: TGTGCCAGCAGCCCTACTTGGCGGGCAGGGGACATGAACACTGAAGCTTTCTTT
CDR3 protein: CASSPTWRAGDMNTEAFF

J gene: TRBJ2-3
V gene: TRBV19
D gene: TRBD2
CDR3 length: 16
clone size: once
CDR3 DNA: TGTGCCAGTAGTATCCCGACTAGCGGGAGAGTAGGTACGCAGTATTTT
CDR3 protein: CASSIPTSGRVGTQYF

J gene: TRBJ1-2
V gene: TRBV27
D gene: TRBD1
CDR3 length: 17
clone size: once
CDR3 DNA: TGTGCCAGCAGTTCCACCTACTCGGGACAGTCTAACTATGGCTACACCTTC
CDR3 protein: CASSSTYSGQSNYGYTF

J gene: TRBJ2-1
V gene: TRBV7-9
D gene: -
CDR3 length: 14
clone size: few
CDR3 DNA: TGTGCCAGCAGCACCCGGAGCTCCTACAATGAGCAGTTCTTC
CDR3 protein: CASSTRSSYNEQFF

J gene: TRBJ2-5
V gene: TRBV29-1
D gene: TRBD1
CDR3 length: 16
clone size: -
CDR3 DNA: TGCAGCGTACTAAACCGGGACAGGGGATTTCAAGAGACCCAGTACTTC
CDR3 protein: CSVLNRDRGFQETQYF

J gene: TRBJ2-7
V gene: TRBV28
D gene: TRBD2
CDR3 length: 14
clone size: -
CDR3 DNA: TGTGCCAGCAGTTTAGCGGGGGGGGCCTACGAGCAGTACTTC
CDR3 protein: CASSLAGGAYEQYF

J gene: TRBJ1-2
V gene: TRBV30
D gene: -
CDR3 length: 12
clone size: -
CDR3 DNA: TGTGCCTGGAGTGTACAGGCCTATGGCTACACCTTC
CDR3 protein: CAWSVQAYGYTF

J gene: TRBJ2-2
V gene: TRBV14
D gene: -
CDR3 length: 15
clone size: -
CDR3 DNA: TGTGCCAGCAGTCCGTTTTATGCCGGCACCGGGGAGCTGTTTTTT
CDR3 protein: CASSPFYAGTGELFF

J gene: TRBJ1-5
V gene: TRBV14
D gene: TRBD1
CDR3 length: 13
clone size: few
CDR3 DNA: TGTGCCAGCAGAAGAGGGGGCTGGGGGCCCCAGCATTTT
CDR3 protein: CASRRGGWGPQHF

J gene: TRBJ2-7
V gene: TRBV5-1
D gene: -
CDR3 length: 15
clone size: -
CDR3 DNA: TGCGCCAGCAGCTTGGGTCGTAAGAGCTCCTACGAGCAGTACTTC
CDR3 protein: CASSLGRKSSYEQYF

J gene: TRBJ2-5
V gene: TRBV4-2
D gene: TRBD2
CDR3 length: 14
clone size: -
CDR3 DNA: TGTGCCAGCAGCCATGATAGCGGGCAAGAGACCCAGTACTTC
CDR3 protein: CASSHDSGQETQYF

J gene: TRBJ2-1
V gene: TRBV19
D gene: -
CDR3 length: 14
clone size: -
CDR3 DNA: TGTGCCAGTAGTACGCAGGGTACTTACAATGAGCAGTTCTTC
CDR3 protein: CASSTQGTYNEQFF

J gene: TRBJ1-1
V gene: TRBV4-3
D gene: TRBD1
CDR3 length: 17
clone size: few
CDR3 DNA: TGCGCCAGCAGGCGCCGGGACAGGGGGCGATTAAACACTGAAGCTTTCTTT
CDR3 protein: CASRRRDRGRLNTEAFF

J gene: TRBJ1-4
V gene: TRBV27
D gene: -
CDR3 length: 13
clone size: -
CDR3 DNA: TGTGCCAGCAGTTTTAGCAGGGGTGAAAAACTGTTTTTT
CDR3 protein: CASSFSRGEKLFF

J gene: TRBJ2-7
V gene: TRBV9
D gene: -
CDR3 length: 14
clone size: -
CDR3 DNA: TGTGCCAGCAGCTCTCAGGGGTTCACAAGCGAGCAGTACTTC
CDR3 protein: CASSSQGFTSEQYF